This T cell receptor (beta chain) was captured in a study of Ad26.COV2.S vaccination and SARS-CoV-2 variants. Only in-frame clones appear in the TCRdb table, and some are missing; sequencing was by immunoSEQ multiplex PCR. The sample contains hundreds of thousands of clones, 89% of which appear only once. Treatment indicated: around 19 received Ad26.COV2.S at low or high dose, single or two shots; about 5 received placebo; per-sample allocation not given. Sampling was done on day 63 after the first vaccine or placebo injection. The sample came from a Boston adult aged 18-55 years. The V gene end was trimmed by 7 bases and the J gene end by 9 bases; junction bases not matched to a gene: 6. The germline V gene encodes CDR1 SGHRS and CDR2 YFSETQ. The CDR3 is 12 residues long.

This receptor was taken from a person aged 18-65 years who received the Ad26.COV2.S COVID-19 vaccine or a placebo. The rearrangement uses TRBV5-1 and TRBJ2-1; 8 bases map to TRBD1. Sequences were derived from peripheral blood, sampled in a trial of Ad26.COV2.S vaccine versus placebo. The CDR3 loop is CASGQGAGEQFF. Here the CDR3 DNA reads TGCGCCAGCGGCCAGGGGGCCGGTGAGCAGTTCTTC.